One sample yielded the 29 T cell receptor beta chains listed below, sequenced in a study of cytomegalovirus exposure and HLA in healthy donors. Assay: immunoSEQ multiplex PCR; the TCRdb copy retains only in-frame clones and omits some. The data contain hundreds of thousands of clones, more than 80% of them singletons. The sample comprised PBMCs. These receptor sequences come from a woman between 18 and 29 years old in good health and CMV-seronegative.

CDR3 sequence (DNA): TGTGCCAGCAGTTACAGGGGCTCCGCCTACGAGCAGTACTTC. This encodes CASSYRGSAYEQYF. The rearrangement joins TRBV27 to TRBJ2-7; 7 nucleotides align to TRBD1. The CDR3 is 14 residues long. The germline V gene has CDR1 MNHEY and CDR2 SMNVEV (reference sequence). J was trimmed by 2 bases and V by 4 bases; bases with no gene match: 5.

This clone was observed a single time. As DNA, the CDR3 is TGTGCCAGTAACACAGGGGGATACTATGGCTACACCTTC. As protein: CASNTGGYYGYTF. The V call is TRBV19, the J call TRBJ1-2, with 8 positions matching TRBD1. The germline V gene has CDR1 LNHDA and CDR2 SQIVND (reference sequence). CDR3 length: 13 amino acids. J gave up 3 bases and V 7 bases, and 4 bases lay outside the gene matches.

The genes are TRBV2 and TRBJ1-1, with TRBD1 as a possible D gene (6 bases). This CDR3 contains 16 residues. V was pared by 2 bases and J by 1 base, with 14 bases between. Germline V CDR1 and CDR2: SNHLY, FYNNEI. The CDR3 sequence is CASSERGNGRNTEAFF. DNA for the CDR3: TGTGCCAGCAGTGAAAGGGGGAATGGCAGGAACACTGAAGCTTTCTTT.

The chain links TRBV11-2 to TRBJ2-5, with 10 positions matching TRBD2. Germline lookup yields CDR1 SGHAT and CDR2 FQNNGV. The ends lost 5 bases at V and 4 bases at J; junction bases unmatched: 7. CDR3 length equals 15 residues. CDR3 sequence reads: CASSAGGLASETQYF. CDR3 DNA sequence: TGTGCCAGCAGCGCTGGGGGACTAGCGTCAGAGACCCAGTACTTC. The full variable domain, completed using reference TRBV11-2 and TRBJ2-5, is EAGVAQSPRYKIIEKRQSVAFWCNPISGHATLYWYQQILGQGPKLLIQFQNNGVVDDSQLPKDRFSAERLKGVDSTLKIQPAKLEDSAVYLCASSAGGLASETQYFGPGTRLLVL.

The CDR3 reads CASSSREKLFF. DNA for the CDR3: TGTGCCAGCAGTTCCAGGGAAAAACTGTTTTTT. The chain uses TRBV28 and TRBJ1-4, with D unclear. The V gene lost 4 bases and the J gene lost 8 bases, with 5 bases spanning the gap. This CDR3 comprises 11 residues. In germline, CDR1 is MDHEN, CDR2 SYDVKM.

The gene calls are TRBV5-4 and TRBJ2-3; maybe TRBD2 (5 bases). Germline CDR1 is SGHNT and CDR2 is YYREEE (reference sequence). The CDR3 length is 13 residues. V dropped 5 bases and J dropped 1 base, with 8 bases sitting between them. The CDR3 sequence is CASSDSGTDTQYF. CDR3 bases: TGTGCCAGCAGTGATAGCGGCACAGATACGCAGTATTTT.

The table lists this clone with a few counts. This chain uses TRBV5-1 with TRBJ2-7, with D unresolved. This CDR3 is 12 amino acids long. The germline gives CDR1 SGHRS, CDR2 YFSETQ. Trimming removed 4 bases from V and 6 bases from J, with 11 bases in between. In DNA form, the CDR3 reads TGCGCCAGCAGCCGGGTTCCGTCCGAGCAGTACTTC. Translation gives CASSRVPSEQYF.

The V gene is TRBV6-5, the J gene TRBJ1-6; 9 nucleotides line up with TRBD1. The germline V gene has CDR1 MNHEY and CDR2 SVGAGI. This CDR3 comprises 16 residues. J gave up 10 bases and V 2 bases, and 9 bases lay outside the gene matches. In DNA, the CDR3 is TGTGCCAGCAGTTACCCTCCGGGACAGGGAGACTCACCCCTCCACTTT. Protein: CASSYPPGQGDSPLHF.

The chain uses TRBV19 and TRBJ1-5; the D gene is possibly TRBD1 (5 bases). Germline CDR1 LNHDA, CDR2 SQIVND (reference sequence). This CDR3 has 15 residues. Trimming pared 6 bases from V and 2 bases from J, leaving 14 bases between. Here the CDR3 DNA reads TGTGCCAGTAGACCGCGGGACGGTGGCAATCAGCCCCAGCATTTT. Translated: CASRPRDGGNQPQHF.

Only one count was recorded for this clone. In DNA form, the CDR3 reads TGTGCCAGCACCCCCCTTCGCGGGAGTGGAGCAGATACGCAGTATTTT. It is translated as CASTPLRGSGADTQYF. The chain combines TRBV5-4 with TRBJ2-3; TRBD2 matches at 7 bases. The CDR3 covers 16 residues. Germline V lookup: CDR1 SGHNT, CDR2 YYREEE (reference sequence). V was clipped by 6 bases and J by 4 bases; unmatched bases: 14.

J is TRBJ1-2 and V is TRBV6-1; TRBD1 is a possible D gene (6 bases). Trimming stripped 1 base from V and 1 base from J, with 10 bases between. CDR1 and CDR2 from the germline V gene are MNHNS and SASEGT. The CDR3 has 15 residues. The CDR3 DNA follows: TGTGCCAGCAGTGAAGACAGGGAACTTAACTATGGCTACACCTTC. It is translated as CASSEDRELNYGYTF.

The chain combines TRBV2 with TRBJ2-1, with TRBD1 as a possible D gene (5 bases). Germline V gene sequence: CDR1 SNHLY, CDR2 FYNNEI. Trimming stripped 2 bases from V and 1 base from J, with 12 bases between. The CDR3 covers 16 residues. The CDR3 protein is CASSETQDSSYNEQFF. The DNA for the CDR3 is TGTGCCAGCAGTGAAACCCAAGACAGTTCCTACAATGAGCAGTTCTTC.

This chain joins TRBV29-1 and TRBJ1-4; tentative D call: TRBD1 (6 bases). This CDR3 is 13 amino acids long. The V end was cut by 4 bases, the J end by 6 bases, with 12 bases between. CDR1 is SQVTM and CDR2 is ANQGSEA in the germline V gene. CDR3 residues: CSVVWTVDEKLFF. As DNA, the CDR3 is TGCAGCGTTGTGTGGACAGTTGATGAAAAACTGTTTTTT.

The V and J genes are TRBV30 and TRBJ1-1; D gene unclear. The CDR3 is 13 residues long. Trimming removed 7 bases from V and 1 base from J, with 13 bases in between. Germline V gene lookup returns CDR1 GTSNPN and CDR2 SVGIG (reference sequence). CDR3 DNA: TGTGCCTTCCGGACTCTAACGAACACTGAAGCTTTCTTT. The encoded protein is CAFRTLTNTEAFF.

The rearrangement links TRBV5-1 to TRBJ2-1; a possible D gene is TRBD2 (6 bases). This CDR3 has 13 amino acids. V was clipped by 4 bases and J by 6 bases, with 11 bases between them. CDR1 is SGHRS, CDR2 YFSETQ, per germline. CDR3 in amino acids: CASSGGVRNEQFF. The CDR3 nucleotides read TGCGCCAGCAGCGGCGGGGTTCGCAATGAGCAGTTCTTC.

Only a few counts were recorded for this clone. The chain uses TRBV14 and TRBJ2-3, with unresolved D. V lost 4 bases and J 3 bases, leaving 8 bases between the germline ends. The germline V gene has CDR1 SGHDN and CDR2 FVKESK. CDR3 length: 13 amino acids. In DNA form, the CDR3 reads TGTGCCAGCAGCCTCCTCGGTACAGATACGCAGTATTTT. Protein sequence: CASSLLGTDTQYF.

On this clone: The same CDR3 arises from other DNA sequences in this sample as well. The rearrangement uses TRBV27 and TRBJ2-7, with D perhaps matching TRBD1 (5 bases). This CDR3 is built from 14 residues. V was shortened by 3 bases and J by 2 bases, with 11 bases between the two germline ends. From germline, CDR1 is MNHEY and CDR2 SMNVEV (reference sequence). CDR3 in DNA: TGTGCCAGCAGTTTCGGGCAGGGAACCTACGAGCAGTACTTC. This codes for CASSFGQGTYEQYF.

This clone was seen more than once but under ten times. CDR3 protein: CASSSHPPYEQYF. In nucleotides, the CDR3 is TGTGCCAGTAGTTCCCATCCCCCCTACGAGCAGTACTTC. J is TRBJ2-7 and V is TRBV19; D is uncertain. There are 13 residues in the CDR3. V was pared by 5 bases and J by 2 bases, with 10 bases between. Germline lookup yields CDR1 LNHDA and CDR2 SQIVND (reference sequence).

The rearrangement joins TRBV28 to TRBJ1-4, with D possibly being TRBD1 (6 bases). The CDR3 totals 15 residues. V shed 2 bases and J shed 8 bases, with 15 bases lying between them. Germline V gene lookup returns CDR1 MDHEN and CDR2 SYDVKM. CDR3 protein: CASSLAGGREEKLFF. The CDR3, as DNA: TGTGCCAGCAGTTTAGCGGGGGGCAGGGAGGAAAAACTGTTTTTT. Full variable domain (missing parts from reference TRBV28 and TRBJ1-4): DVKVTQSSRYLVKRTGEKVFLECVQDMDHENMFWYRQDPGLGLRLIYFSYDVKMKEKGDIPEGYSVSREKKERFSLILESASTNQTSMYLCASSLAGGREEKLFFGSGTQLSVL.

Details on this clone: Within the sample, other DNA sequences also encode this same CDR3. CDR3 sequence: CASSLSSSTDTQYF. As DNA, the CDR3 is TGTGCCAGCAGTCTCTCCTCTAGCACAGATACGCAGTATTTT. The chain couples TRBV27 to TRBJ2-3; no reliable D call. V lost 5 bases and J 0 bases, leaving 9 bases between the germline ends. CDR3 size: 14 residues. CDR1 is MNHEY and CDR2 is SMNVEV in the germline V gene (reference sequence).

This clone appeared once. The CDR3 is CASSQDPPLGAGDYNEQFF. In DNA form, the CDR3 reads TGCGCCAGCAGCCAAGACCCACCTTTAGGAGCGGGTGACTACAATGAGCAGTTCTTC. This chain joins TRBV4-1 and TRBJ2-1, with D possibly TRBD2 on 6 matching bases. Germline values: CDR1 MGHRA, CDR2 YSYEKL. This CDR3 is built from 19 residues. Trimming shortened V by 0 bases and J by 3 bases, and 21 bases separated the two germline ends.

The J gene is TRBJ1-2, the V gene TRBV28; TRBD1 matches at 9 bases. The CDR3 covers 13 residues. CDR1 and CDR2 (germline): MDHEN, SYDVKM. Germline trimming cut 7 bases from V and 8 bases from J; bases unmatched to any gene: 8. The chain's CDR3 is CASTPSGTGGYTF. The CDR3, as DNA: TGTGCCAGCACCCCGTCCGGGACAGGGGGCTACACCTTC.

The J gene is TRBJ2-7, the V gene TRBV6-1; a weak D match, TRBD1 (6 bases). The germline gives CDR1 MNHNS, CDR2 SASEGT. The V gene lost 4 bases and the J gene lost 3 bases, with 13 bases spanning the gap. The length of the CDR3 is 14 residues. This CDR3 reads CASSAVGTIYEQYF. CDR3 DNA: TGTGCCAGCAGTGCAGTCGGGACAATCTACGAGCAGTACTTC.

This chain joins TRBV5-8 and TRBJ2-7, with 11 bases identical to TRBD2. The CDR3 has 15 residues. Losses at the gene ends were 3 bases for V and 6 bases for J; bases not matched to a gene: 8. The germline CDR1 and CDR2 sequences are SGHTS and YDEGEE. CDR3 sequence: CASSSEGLAGVEQYF. CDR3 sequence (DNA): TGTGCCAGCAGCTCAGAAGGACTAGCGGGTGTCGAGCAGTACTTC.

The chain links TRBV6-6 to TRBJ2-3; TRBD2 matches at 8 bases. Looked up from germline, CDR1 is MNHNY and CDR2 is SVGAGI (reference sequence). This CDR3 has 15 amino acids. The J segment lost 6 bases and the V segment lost 2 bases, leaving 7 bases of the junction unmatched. DNA of the CDR3: TGTGCCAGCAGTTACAGCGGGGGTGTTGGGGATACGCAGTATTTT. Residues: CASSYSGGVGDTQYF.

This clone has only one observation. The chain links TRBV7-5 to TRBJ2-2; the D call of TRBD2 is as the table states it, not checked on the DNA. TRBV7-5 is designated a pseudogene. The CDR3 sequence is 17 residues long. In DNA, the CDR3 is TGTGTCAGAAGCTTAAGGTTGGTAGCGGAGAACACCGGGGAGCTGTTTTTT. Encoded protein: CVRSLRLVAENTGELFF.

This chain links TRBV2 with TRBJ1-6; 10 bases align to TRBD1. Looked up from germline, CDR1 is SNHLY and CDR2 is FYNNEI. The CDR3 is 16 residues long. Trimming at V came to 5 bases and at J to 4 bases, leaving 5 bases not matched to a gene. For the CDR3, the DNA is TGTGCCAGCAGTCGACAGGGGGCGAAGTATAATTCACCCCTCCACTTT. It codes for CASSRQGAKYNSPLHF.

The chain carries TRBV2 and TRBJ2-2; 12 nucleotides match TRBD2. Germline CDR1 SNHLY, CDR2 FYNNEI. V shed 6 bases, J shed 7 bases, and the junction held 6 bases outside the gene matches. This CDR3 spans 15 amino acids. This CDR3 reads CASRLAGGPHGELFF. The CDR3 DNA sequence: TGTGCCAGCAGGCTAGCGGGAGGGCCGCACGGGGAGCTGTTTTTT.

CDR3 in DNA: TGTGCCAGCAGCGGCCGCGGGACAGGCCCGAACACTGAAGCTTTCTTT. Its protein product is CASSGRGTGPNTEAFF. The gene calls are TRBV11-2 and TRBJ1-1, with 8 bases that match TRBD1. V shed 5 bases, J shed 1 base, and the junction held 9 bases outside the gene matches. Germline CDR1 SGHAT, CDR2 FQNNGV. This CDR3 has 16 residues.